Listed below are T cell receptor beta chains from one sample, sequenced in a study of T cells in Graves' hyperthyroidism and ophthalmopathy. From the multiplex PCR reads, TCRdb called clonotypes with MiXCR, one entry per CDR3 protein. The table lists approximately 400,000 distinct CDR3 sequences, more than 12% of them singletons. Sequences were obtained from blood. The receptors were gathered from a man aged 45-65 years with Graves' ophthalmopathy. Both conserved end residues are part of each CDR3. The D gene is left open where the match is weak. A row's size may be missing; if present it is once, few, many or a size class.

clone_size	d_call	v_call	j_call	cdr3_nt	cdr3_aa
many	-	TRBV11-2	TRBJ2-7	TGTGCCAGCAGCTTAGATTGGACAGTCTCCTACGAGCAGTACTTC	CASSLDWTVSYEQYF
-	TRBD2	TRBV7-9	TRBJ2-7	TGTGCCAGCAGCCGACCGGGACTAGCGGGAGGGGAATTTCCCGAGCAGTACTTC	CASSRPGLAGGEFPEQYF
few	-	TRBV6-1	TRBJ2-7	TGTGCCAGCACCGAGGACAGTTCGGCCTACGAGCAGTACTTC	CASTEDSSAYEQYF
many	TRBD1	TRBV5-1	TRBJ1-6	TGCGCCAGCAGCTTGCCGGGACAGGGTTATTCACCCCTCCACTTT	CASSLPGQGYSPLHF
many	TRBD1	TRBV27	TRBJ2-3	TGTGCCAGCAGGAACAGGGGGACCACAGATACGCAGTATTTT	CASRNRGTTDTQYF
many	TRBD1	TRBV3-1	TRBJ2-7	TGTGCCAGCAGCCAAGGAGGACAGGGATTTTACGAGCAGTACTTC	CASSQGGQGFYEQYF
-	-	TRBV20-1	TRBJ2-1	TGCAGTGCTAGGCCCGGGAGTGTTAATGAGCAGTTCTTC	CSARPGSVNEQFF
many	TRBD2	TRBV28	TRBJ2-5	TGTGCCAGCAGGCCTAGCGGGAGGATCCAAGAGACCCAGTACTTC	CASRPSGRIQETQYF
few	-	TRBV7-8	TRBJ1-1	TGTGCCAGCAGCTTCCTTGTCACTGAAGCTTTCTTT	CASSFLVTEAFF
-	-	TRBV28	TRBJ2-1	TGTGCCAGCAGTCAGGGCCGAGGGCCCTCCAATGAGCAGTTCTTC	CASSQGRGPSNEQFF
-	-	TRBV29-1	TRBJ2-1	TGCAGCGCCAGTTTCAGGGGTATGGTCAATGAGCAGTTCTTC	CSASFRGMVNEQFF
many	TRBD2	TRBV2	TRBJ2-3	TGTGCCAGCAGTGCCCCATCTGAACCCCAAGCGGGAAGCACAGATACGCAGTATTTT	CASSAPSEPQAGSTDTQYF
-	-	TRBV29-1	TRBJ2-5	TGCAGCGTTGGGGGGGGCCGTGGAGAGACCCAGTACTTC	CSVGGGRGETQYF
many	-	TRBV5-1	TRBJ2-3	TGCGCCAGCAGCTTGATTCCGGGAACAGATACGCAGTATTTT	CASSLIPGTDTQYF
many	TRBD1	TRBV12-5	TRBJ2-5	TGTGCTAGTGCCTCGGACAGGGAAAGGGAGACCCAGTACTTC	CASASDRERETQYF
-	TRBD1	TRBV7-2	TRBJ2-7	TGTGCCACCCTGACAGGGTACGAGCAGTACTTC	CATLTGYEQYF
many	TRBD2	TRBV19	TRBJ2-5	TGTGCCAGTAGCATCGGACTAGCGGGACAAGAGACCCAGTACTTC	CASSIGLAGQETQYF
-	TRBD1	TRBV19	TRBJ2-7	TGTGCCAGTACTGACCCCGGGACAGGCCACTACGAGCAGTACTTC	CASTDPGTGHYEQYF
few	-	TRBV13	TRBJ2-5	TGTGCCAGCACTCACGAGCGGGCAGAAGAGACCCAGTACTTC	CASTHERAEETQYF
many	-	TRBV29-1	TRBJ2-1	TGCAGCGTTGAGTTGGGCGAATTCAATGAGCAGTTCTTC	CSVELGEFNEQFF
-	TRBD1	TRBV11-2	TRBJ2-2	TGTGCCAGCAGCTTGGGACAGGGGGCGGGCGGGGAGCTGTTTTTT	CASSLGQGAGGELFF
many	TRBD2	TRBV7-8	TRBJ2-5	TGTGCCAGCAGCTCTCGACTAGCGGGAACGAGTGAGACCCAGTACTTC	CASSSRLAGTSETQYF
many	TRBD2	TRBV30	TRBJ2-1	TGTGCCTGGAGTGCAGGGACTAGTACCTACAATGAGCAGTTCTTC	CAWSAGTSTYNEQFF
many	-	TRBV20-1	TRBJ2-1	TGCAGTGCTAGAGTCCCACCGGAAAAGCAGTTCTTC	CSARVPPEKQFF
-	-	TRBV10-3	TRBJ1-3	TGTGCCATCATTGGGGATTCTGGAAACACCATATATTTT	CAIIGDSGNTIYF
many	-	TRBV5-5	TRBJ2-6	TGTGCCAGCAGCGCAGGGGGGGGACAGCAGTTTTCTGGGGCCAACGTCCTGACTTTC	CASSAGGGQQFSGANVLTF
-	TRBD2	TRBV24-1	TRBJ2-1	TGTGCCACCAGTGACTTAGCGGGAGGTGAATATGAGCAGTTCTTC	CATSDLAGGEYEQFF
-	-	TRBV20-1	TRBJ1-2	TGCAGTGCTCAGGACAGAGCAGCCCCTCTCACCTTC	CSAQDRAAPLTF
-	-	TRBV6-1	TRBJ2-5	TGTGCCAGCAGAGGAGGCGGCTCCCAGTACTTC	CASRGGGSQYF
-	-	TRBV29-1	TRBJ2-2	TGCAGCGTTGCTCTAGGGGGGGTGAACACCGGGGAGCTGTTTTTT	CSVALGGVNTGELFF
-	-	TRBV5-1	TRBJ1-2	TGCGCCAGCAGGATAACTGGAACCTATGGCTACACCTTC	CASRITGTYGYTF
-	-	TRBV27	TRBJ2-5	TGTGCCAGCAGTTTATCCGGCTCAGGGGTAGAGACCCGGTACTTC	CASSLSGSGVETRYF
many	TRBD2	TRBV28	TRBJ2-1	TGTGCCAGCAACCCTCTCGGGGGGAGTAGCGGGAGCTCCTACAATGAGCAGTTCTTC	CASNPLGGSSGSSYNEQFF
few	TRBD1	TRBV30	TRBJ1-3	TGTGCCTGGAGCGAAGGACAGGGGGCCTCTGGAAACACCATATATTTT	CAWSEGQGASGNTIYF
many	-	TRBV3-1	TRBJ2-3	TGTGCCAGCAGCCAAGCAATAGATACGCAGTATTTT	CASSQAIDTQYF
many	TRBD1	TRBV12-3/TRBV12-4	TRBJ2-5	TGTGCCAGCAGTCCTATGGGACAGAACCAAGAGACCCAGTACTTC	CASSPMGQNQETQYF
-	TRBD1	TRBV19	TRBJ2-5	TGTGCCAGTAGTATCCGGACAGGGGTCCAAGAGACCCAGTACTTC	CASSIRTGVQETQYF
many	TRBD2	TRBV11-3	TRBJ2-1	TGTGCCAGCAGCAACCACGGGACTAGCGGGAGTGTCAAGAGCTCCTACAATGAGCAGTTCTTC	CASSNHGTSGSVKSSYNEQFF
many	-	TRBV12-3/TRBV12-4	TRBJ2-5	TGTGCCAGCAGTTTGCACCCCCGGGAGACCCAGTACTTC	CASSLHPRETQYF
few	TRBD1	TRBV5-1	TRBJ1-6	TGCGCCAGCAGCTTGGACCCAGGGGGCCGAAATTCACCCCTCCACTTT	CASSLDPGGRNSPLHF
many	-	TRBV29-1	TRBJ2-7	TGCAGCGTTGAAAAACAAAGGACGTCTTCCTACGAGCAGTACTTC	CSVEKQRTSSYEQYF
many	-	TRBV5-1	TRBJ1-2	TGCGCCAGCAGCTTGGCGTCTCCGGGGAACTATGGCTACACCTTC	CASSLASPGNYGYTF
-	-	TRBV15	TRBJ2-7	TGTGCCACCAGCAGAAGACAGAGCTCCTACGAGCAGTACTTC	CATSRRQSSYEQYF
many	-	TRBV9	TRBJ2-7	TGTGCCAGCAGCGCAGGGGACTTCTCCTACGAGCAGTACTTC	CASSAGDFSYEQYF
few	TRBD2	TRBV12-3/TRBV12-4	TRBJ2-2	TGTGCCAGCAGTTGGGGACTACCCGGGGTCGGGGAGCTGTTTTTT	CASSWGLPGVGELFF
many	-	TRBV9	TRBJ2-5	TGTGCCAGCAGCGTAGAACCACAGGGTTTGGAGACCCAGTACTTC	CASSVEPQGLETQYF
many	TRBD1	TRBV28	TRBJ2-7	TGTGCCAGCAGTACATCCGGGACAGGCGCAACAGAGCAGTACTTC	CASSTSGTGATEQYF
-	TRBD1	TRBV9	TRBJ2-3	TGTGCCAGCAGCGGACGACAGGGGAGCACAGATACGCAGTATTTT	CASSGRQGSTDTQYF
-	TRBD1	TRBV14	TRBJ1-1	TGTGCCAGCAGCCTAACGACAGGGGAGTACACTGAAGCTTTCTTT	CASSLTTGEYTEAFF
few	-	TRBV9	TRBJ2-7	TGTGCCAGCAGCGTAGGGGCGGACTCCTACGAGCAGTACTTC	CASSVGADSYEQYF
many	TRBD2	TRBV12-3/TRBV12-4	TRBJ2-3	TGTGCCAGCAGCTTGGGACTAGCGGGAGTAACAGATACGCAGTATTTT	CASSLGLAGVTDTQYF
-	-	TRBV28	TRBJ1-1	TGTGCCAGCAGTTTCTATAGCACTGAAGCTTTCTTT	CASSFYSTEAFF
-	-	TRBV6-5	TRBJ2-7	TGTGCCAGCAGTTACACCATATCTCGGGATTACCTAATGGAGCAGTACTTC	CASSYTISRDYLMEQYF
few	TRBD2	TRBV20-1	TRBJ2-3	TGCAGTGCGAATCTTATGCGGATAGCGGGAGGGGGCCGTTTAGATACGCAGTATTTT	CSANLMRIAGGGRLDTQYF
many	TRBD2	TRBV7-3	TRBJ2-2	TGTGCCAGCAGCCCCTCACCATCAGGACTAGCAGGAAACACCGGGGAGCTGTTTTTT	CASSPSPSGLAGNTGELFF